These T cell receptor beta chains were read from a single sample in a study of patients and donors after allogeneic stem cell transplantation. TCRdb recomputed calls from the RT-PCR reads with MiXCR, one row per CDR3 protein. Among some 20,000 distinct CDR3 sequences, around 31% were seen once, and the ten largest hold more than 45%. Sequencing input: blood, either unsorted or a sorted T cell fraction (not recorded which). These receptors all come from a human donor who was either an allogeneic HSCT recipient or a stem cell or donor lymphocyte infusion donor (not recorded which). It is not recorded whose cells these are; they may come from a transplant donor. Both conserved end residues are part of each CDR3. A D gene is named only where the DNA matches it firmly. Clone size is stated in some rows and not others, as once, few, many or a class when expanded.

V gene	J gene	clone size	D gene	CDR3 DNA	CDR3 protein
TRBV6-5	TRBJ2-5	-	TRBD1	TGTGCCAGCAGTTACTCGACAGGGCGGGAGACCCAGTACTTC	CASSYSTGRETQYF
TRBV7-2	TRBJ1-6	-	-	TGTGCCAGCAGTCCCTGGGGGTGGAGCTCCTATAATTCACCCCTCCACTTT	CASSPWGWSSYNSPLHF
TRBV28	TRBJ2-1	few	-	TGTGCCAGCAGTTTGGTCCCTAACCTCCAATCCCTTGAGCAGTTCTTC	CASSLVPNLQSLEQFF
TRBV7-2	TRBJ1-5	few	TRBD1	TGTGCCAGCGGACAGGGGACGAATCAGCCCCAGCATTTT	CASGQGTNQPQHF
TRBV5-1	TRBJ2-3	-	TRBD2	TGCGCCAGCAGCCAAGGGACTAGCGGGGCAGATACGCAGTATTTT	CASSQGTSGADTQYF
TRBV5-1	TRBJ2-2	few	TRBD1	TGCGCCAGCAGCTTGGTCGGGACAGGGCCCGGGGAGCTGTTTTTT	CASSLVGTGPGELFF
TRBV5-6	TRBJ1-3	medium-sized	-	TGTGCCAGCAGTTTCCGGGCCAGCTCTGGAAACACCATATATTTT	CASSFRASSGNTIYF
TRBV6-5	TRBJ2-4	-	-	TGTGCCAGCAGTTACCCCAATACGAACATTCAGTACTTC	CASSYPNTNIQYF
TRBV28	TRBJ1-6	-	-	TGTGCCACCAAACAGGGATTCAATTCACCCCTCCACTTT	CATKQGFNSPLHF
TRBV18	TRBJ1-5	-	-	TGTGCCAGCTCACCACAAAGGGGTCCAAATCAGCCCCAGCATTTT	CASSPQRGPNQPQHF
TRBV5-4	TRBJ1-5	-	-	TGTGCCAGCAGCACAGGTCGCAATCAGCCCCAGCATTTT	CASSTGRNQPQHF
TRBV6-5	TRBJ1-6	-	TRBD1	TGTGCCAGCAGACAACAGGGGGCTAGGGGTTCACCCCTCCACTTT	CASRQQGARGSPLHF
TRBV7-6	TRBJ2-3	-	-	TGTGCCAGCAGCTTTGTTAGCCCCCCTTACACAGATACGCAGTATTTT	CASSFVSPPYTDTQYF
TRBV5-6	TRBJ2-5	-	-	TGTGCCAGCAGCTTGGAGGTCCTATTAGAGACCCAGTACTTC	CASSLEVLLETQYF
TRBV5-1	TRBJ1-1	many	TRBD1	TGCGCCAGCAGCTGGACAGGGACCATGAACACTGAAGCTTTCTTT	CASSWTGTMNTEAFF
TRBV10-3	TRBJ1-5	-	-	TGTGCCATCAGTGAGTCAAAGGATCAGCCCCAGCATTTT	CAISESKDQPQHF
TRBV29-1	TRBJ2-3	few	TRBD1	TGCAGCGTTTGCGACAGGGACCACTTCACAGATACGCAGTATTTT	CSVCDRDHFTDTQYF
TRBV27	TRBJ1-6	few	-	TGTGCCAGCAGTTTGACCCCCCATTCACCCCTCCACTTT	CASSLTPHSPLHF
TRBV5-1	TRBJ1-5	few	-	TGCGCCAGCAGCTTGGTGGGGGACGGCAATCAGCCCCAGCATTTT	CASSLVGDGNQPQHF
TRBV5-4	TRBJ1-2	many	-	TGTGCCAGCAGCTCCGGCGGGGGGGCGCGAGATGGCTACACCTTC	CASSSGGGARDGYTF
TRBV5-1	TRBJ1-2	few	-	TGCGCCAGCAGCCTCGAGGTTGTGATGTCTGAGGACTATGGCTACACCTTC	CASSLEVVMSEDYGYTF
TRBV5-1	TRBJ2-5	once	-	TGCGCCAGCAGCCGGTTAAGAGAGACCCAGTACTTC	CASSRLRETQYF
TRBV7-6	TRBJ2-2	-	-	TGTGCCAGCAGCTTAGGCAATTACGCGAACACCGGGGAGCTGTTTTTT	CASSLGNYANTGELFF
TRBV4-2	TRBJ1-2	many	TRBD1	TGTGCCAGCAGCCAAGGGGCAGGGGGTAGCTATGGCTACACCTTC	CASSQGAGGSYGYTF
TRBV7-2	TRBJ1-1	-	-	TGTGCCAGCAGCTTTCTATACACTCTGGAAGCTTTCTTT	CASSFLYTLEAFF
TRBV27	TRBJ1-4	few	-	TGTGCCAGCAGAAAAATCTTTCCGATAAATGAAAAACTGTTTTTT	CASRKIFPINEKLFF
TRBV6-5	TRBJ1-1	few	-	TGTGCCAGCAGGGTCGGCAGCCACACTGAAGCTTTCTTT	CASRVGSHTEAFF
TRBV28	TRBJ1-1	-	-	TGTGCCAGCAGTGGGGCCAGGGGCCGGGAAGCTTTCTTT	CASSGARGREAFF
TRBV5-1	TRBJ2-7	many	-	TGCGCCAGCAGCTCGGACAGTTCCTACGAGCAGTACTTC	CASSSDSSYEQYF
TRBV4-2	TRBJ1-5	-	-	TGTGCCAGCAGCCAAGGAACAGGTCGAAATCAGCCCCAGCATTTT	CASSQGTGRNQPQHF